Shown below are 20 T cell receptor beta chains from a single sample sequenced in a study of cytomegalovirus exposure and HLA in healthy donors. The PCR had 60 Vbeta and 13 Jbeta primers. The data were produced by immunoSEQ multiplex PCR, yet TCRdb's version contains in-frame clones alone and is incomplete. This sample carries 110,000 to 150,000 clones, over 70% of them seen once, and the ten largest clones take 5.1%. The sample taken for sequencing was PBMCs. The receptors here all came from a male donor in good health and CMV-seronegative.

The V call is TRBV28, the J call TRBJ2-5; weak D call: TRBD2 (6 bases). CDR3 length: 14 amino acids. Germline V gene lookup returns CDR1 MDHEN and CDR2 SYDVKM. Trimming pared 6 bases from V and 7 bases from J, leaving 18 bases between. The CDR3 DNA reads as TGTGCCAGCAGGTTCGGGACTGACCTCGCGACCCAGTACTTC. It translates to CASRFGTDLATQYF.

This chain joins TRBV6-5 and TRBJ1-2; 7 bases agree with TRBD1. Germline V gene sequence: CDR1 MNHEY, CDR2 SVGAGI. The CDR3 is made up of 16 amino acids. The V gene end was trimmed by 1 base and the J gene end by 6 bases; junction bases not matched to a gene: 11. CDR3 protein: CASSYWAGGIKDGYTF. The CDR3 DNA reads TGTGCCAGCAGTTACTGGGCAGGGGGGATTAAGGATGGCTACACCTTC.

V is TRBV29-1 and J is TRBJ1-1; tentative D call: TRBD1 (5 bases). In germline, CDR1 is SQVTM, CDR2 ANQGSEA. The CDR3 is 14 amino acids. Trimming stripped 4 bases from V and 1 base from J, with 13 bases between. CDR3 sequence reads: CSVGEGRENTEAFF. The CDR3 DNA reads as TGCAGCGTTGGGGAGGGGCGAGAGAACACTGAAGCTTTCTTT. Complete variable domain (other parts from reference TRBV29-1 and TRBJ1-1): SAVISQKPSRDICQRGTSLTIQCQVDSQVTMMFWYRQQPGQSLTLIATANQGSEATYESGFVIDKFPISRPNLTFSTLTVSNMSPEDSSIYLCSVGEGRENTEAFFGQGTRLTVV.

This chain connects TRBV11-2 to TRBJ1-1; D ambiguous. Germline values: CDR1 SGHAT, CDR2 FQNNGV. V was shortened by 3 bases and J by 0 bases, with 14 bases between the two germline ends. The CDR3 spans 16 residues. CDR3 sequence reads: CASSLDDGRMNTEAFF. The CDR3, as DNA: TGTGCCAGCAGCTTGGATGATGGGAGAATGAACACTGAAGCTTTCTTT.

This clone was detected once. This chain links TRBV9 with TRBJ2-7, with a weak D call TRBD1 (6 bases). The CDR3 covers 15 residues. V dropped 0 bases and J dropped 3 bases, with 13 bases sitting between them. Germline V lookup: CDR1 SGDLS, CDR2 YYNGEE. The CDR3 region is CASSVEGVGSYEQYF. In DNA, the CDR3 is TGTGCCAGCAGCGTAGAGGGGGTAGGAAGCTACGAGCAGTACTTC.

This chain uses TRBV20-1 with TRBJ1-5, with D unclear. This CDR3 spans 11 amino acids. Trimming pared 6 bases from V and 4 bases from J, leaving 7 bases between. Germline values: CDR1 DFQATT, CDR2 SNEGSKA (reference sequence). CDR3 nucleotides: TGCAGTGCCCAGACTAATCAGCCCCAGCATTTT. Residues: CSAQTNQPQHF.

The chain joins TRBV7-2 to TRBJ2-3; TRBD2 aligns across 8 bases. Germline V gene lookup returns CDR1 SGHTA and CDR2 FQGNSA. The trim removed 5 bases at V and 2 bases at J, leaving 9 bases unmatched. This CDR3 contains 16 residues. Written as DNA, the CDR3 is TGTGCCAGCAGCGGAACGGGGGGGAGATCCACAGATACGCAGTATTTT. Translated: CASSGTGGRSTDTQYF.

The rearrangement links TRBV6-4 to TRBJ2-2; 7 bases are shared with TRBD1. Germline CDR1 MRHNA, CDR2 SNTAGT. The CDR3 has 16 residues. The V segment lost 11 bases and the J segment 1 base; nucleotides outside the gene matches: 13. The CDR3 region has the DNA TGTGCCGGCTCGGGCGGATGGACAGGGAACACCGGGGAGCTGTTTTTT. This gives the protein CAGSGGWTGNTGELFF.

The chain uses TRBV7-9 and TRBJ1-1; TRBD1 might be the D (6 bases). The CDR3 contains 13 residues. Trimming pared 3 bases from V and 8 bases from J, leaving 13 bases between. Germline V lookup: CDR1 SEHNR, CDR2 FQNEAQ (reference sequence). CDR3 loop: CASSFRGGLEAFF. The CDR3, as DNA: TGTGCCAGCAGCTTTAGGGGGGGACTGGAAGCTTTCTTT.

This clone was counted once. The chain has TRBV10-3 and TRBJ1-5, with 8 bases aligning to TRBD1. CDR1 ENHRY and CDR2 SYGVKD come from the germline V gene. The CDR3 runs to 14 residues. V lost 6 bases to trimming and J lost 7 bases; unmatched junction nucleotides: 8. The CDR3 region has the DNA TGTGCCATCAGCGACCAGGGGGCAGGACAGCCCCAGCATTTT. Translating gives CAISDQGAGQPQHF.

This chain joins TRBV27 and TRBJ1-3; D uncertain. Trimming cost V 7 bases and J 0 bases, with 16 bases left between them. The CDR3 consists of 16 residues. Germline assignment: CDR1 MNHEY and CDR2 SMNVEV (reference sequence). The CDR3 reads CASKGGTGFSGNTIYF. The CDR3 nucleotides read TGTGCCAGCAAGGGCGGCACGGGGTTCTCTGGAAACACCATATATTTT.

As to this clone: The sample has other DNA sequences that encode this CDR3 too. CDR3 region: CASSLDTYEQYF. The CDR3 DNA sequence: TGTGCCAGCAGCTTAGACACCTACGAGCAGTACTTC. This chain links TRBV11-2 with TRBJ2-7, with D unresolved. Germline V CDR1 and CDR2: SGHAT, FQNNGV. The V gene lost 0 bases and the J gene lost 2 bases, with 2 bases spanning the gap. This CDR3 is built from 12 residues. Based on the CDR3 plus reference TRBV11-2 and TRBJ2-7, the full variable domain is EAGVAQSPRYKIIEKRQSVAFWCNPISGHATLYWYQQILGQGPKLLIQFQNNGVVDDSQLPKDRFSAERLKGVDSTLKIQPAKLEDSAVYLCASSLDTYEQYFGPGTRLTVT.

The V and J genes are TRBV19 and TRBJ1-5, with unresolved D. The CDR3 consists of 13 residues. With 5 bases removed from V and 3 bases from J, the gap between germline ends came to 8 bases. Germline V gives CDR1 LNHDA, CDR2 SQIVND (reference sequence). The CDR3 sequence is CASSYGVNQPQHF. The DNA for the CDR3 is TGTGCCAGTAGTTACGGGGTCAATCAGCCCCAGCATTTT.

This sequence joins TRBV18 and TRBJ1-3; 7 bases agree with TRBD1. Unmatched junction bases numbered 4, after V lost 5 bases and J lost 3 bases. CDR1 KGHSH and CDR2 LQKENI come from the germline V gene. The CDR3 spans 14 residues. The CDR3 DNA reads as TGTGCCAGCTCATCCGGGACAGATGGAAACACCATATATTTT. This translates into CASSSGTDGNTIYF.

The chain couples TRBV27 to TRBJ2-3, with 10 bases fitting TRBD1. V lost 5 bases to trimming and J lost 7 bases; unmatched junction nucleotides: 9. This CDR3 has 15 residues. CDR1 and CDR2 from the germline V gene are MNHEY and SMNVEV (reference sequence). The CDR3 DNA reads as TGTGCCAGCAGTCTCGGGACAGGGGTTTCTCATACGCAGTATTTT. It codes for CASSLGTGVSHTQYF.

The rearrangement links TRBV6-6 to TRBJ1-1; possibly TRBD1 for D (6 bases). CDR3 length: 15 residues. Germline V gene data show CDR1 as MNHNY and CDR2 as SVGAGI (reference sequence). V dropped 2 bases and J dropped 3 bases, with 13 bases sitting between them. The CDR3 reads CASSYQGGDHTEAFF. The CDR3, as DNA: TGTGCCAGCAGTTACCAAGGGGGAGATCACACTGAAGCTTTCTTT.

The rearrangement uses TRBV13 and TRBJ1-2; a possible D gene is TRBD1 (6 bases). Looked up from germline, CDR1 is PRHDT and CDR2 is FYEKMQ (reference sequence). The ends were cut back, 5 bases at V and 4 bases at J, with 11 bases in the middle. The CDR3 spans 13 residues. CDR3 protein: CASSGDRSYGYTF. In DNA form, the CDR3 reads TGTGCCAGCAGCGGTGACAGGTCCTATGGCTACACCTTC.

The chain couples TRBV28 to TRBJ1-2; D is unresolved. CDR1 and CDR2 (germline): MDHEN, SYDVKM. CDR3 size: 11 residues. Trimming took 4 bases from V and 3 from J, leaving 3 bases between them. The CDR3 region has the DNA TGTGCCAGCAGTTCTGACTATGGCTACACCTTC. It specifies CASSSDYGYTF.

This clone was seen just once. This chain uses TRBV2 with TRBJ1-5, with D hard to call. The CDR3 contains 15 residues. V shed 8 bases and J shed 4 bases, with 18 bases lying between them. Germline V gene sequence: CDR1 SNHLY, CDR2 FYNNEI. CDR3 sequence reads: CASVPYLGTNQPQHF. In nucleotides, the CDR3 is TGTGCCAGCGTCCCGTATTTGGGCACGAATCAGCCCCAGCATTTT.

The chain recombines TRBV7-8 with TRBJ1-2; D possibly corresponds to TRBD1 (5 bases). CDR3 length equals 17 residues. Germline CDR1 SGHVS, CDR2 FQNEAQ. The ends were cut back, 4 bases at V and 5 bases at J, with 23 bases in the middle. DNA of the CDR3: TGTGCCAGCAGCTCCGGGGGGTGGAACACTTGGGGGTATGGCTACACCTTC. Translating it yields CASSSGGWNTWGYGYTF.